The 20 T cell receptor beta chains in this list originate from one sample, sequenced in a study of T cell clonality in common variable immunodeficiency. The repertoire was sequenced with immunoSEQ multiplex PCR; TCRdb's copy has only in-frame clones and lacks some. The sample has about 21,000 clones, none seen only once. The antigens these receptors bind are not known. Study observations and caveats: Common variable immunodeficiency TCR beta sequences reportedly had fewer deletions and N-nucleotide insertions.

Sequencing used peripheral blood mononuclear cells. The receptor source for this set is a human donor with common variable immunodeficiency.

This clone was counted ten times or more. Relative to the germline gene, one junction end is altered; a read error may explain this. The read comes to an end 3 residues before the CDR3 does, leaving the germline J gene to fill in the end. V and J are TRBV4-2 and TRBJ2-7, with D possibly TRBD2 on 6 matching bases. The CDR3 spans 16 residues. CDR1 and CDR2 from the germline V gene are LGHNA and YNFKEQ. The sequenced part of the CDR3 DNA is TGCGCCAGCAGCCCTTCATGGGGCGGGGAATCGACCGAG. Amino acids: CASSPSWGGESTE. The complete CDR3 protein is CASSPSWGGESTEQYF.

This clone has a count of ten or more. The read is 3 residues too short to cover the CDR3 end, so that end is filled in from the germline J gene. The chain recombines TRBV7-7 with TRBJ2-7; D ambiguous. Germline CDR1 is SSHAT and CDR2 is FNYEAQ (reference sequence). Trimming removed 6 bases from V and 3 bases from J, with 15 bases in between. CDR3 length: 14 residues. Incomplete CDR3 DNA: TGTGCCAGCAGATCTCTCACAGCTCACTACGAG. It codes for CASRSLTAHYE. The full CDR3 reads CASRSLTAHYEQYF.

This clone was detected ten times or more. From the germline J gene comes the end of the CDR3, since the read stops 3 residues before it. The chain recombines TRBV11-2 with TRBJ2-1, with 9 bases identical to TRBD2. The germline gives CDR1 SGHAT, CDR2 FQNNGV. This CDR3 spans 14 amino acids. With V trimmed by 8 bases and J by 7 bases, 9 bases remained unmatched. The CDR3 spells CASLEMLAGNEQFF. The sequenced CDR3 bases are TGTGCCAGCTTAGAGATGCTAGCGGGGAATGAG. Based on the CDR3 plus reference TRBV11-2 and TRBJ2-1, the full variable domain is EAGVAQSPRYKIIEKRQSVAFWCNPISGHATLYWYQQILGQGPKLLIQFQNNGVVDDSQLPKDRFSAERLKGVDSTLKIQPAKLEDSAVYLCASLEMLAGNEQFFGPGTRLTVL.

This clone showed up many times. The observed sequence ends 3 residues before the CDR3 terminus, with the missing tail filled in from the germline J gene. The V and J genes are TRBV7-8 and TRBJ1-2, with D tentatively TRBD1 (6 bases). Germline V CDR1 and CDR2: SGHVS, FQNEAQ. This CDR3 contains 12 residues. V lost 4 bases and J lost 4, with 7 bases in between. Incomplete CDR3 DNA: TGTGCCAGCAGCTCACAGGGCTATGGC. Protein product: CASSSQGYG. The full CDR3 sequence reads CASSSQGYGYTF.

This clone was detected ten times or more. The read gets to within 3 residues of the CDR3 end, and the germline J gene fills in the rest. The V call is TRBV6-2 or TRBV6-3, the J call TRBJ1-6; D may be TRBD1 (5 bases). This CDR3 is 13 amino acids long. The V gene's germline CDR1 is MNHEY and CDR2 SVGEGT. V was clipped by 10 bases and J by 3 bases, with 10 bases between them. The CDR3 loop reads CATGLVYNSPLHF. The sequenced part of the CDR3 DNA is TGTGCCACGGGACTGGTCTATAATTCACCC.

At least ten counts were recorded for this clone. The read falls 3 residues short of the CDR3 end, and the missing part is taken from the germline J gene. The chain joins TRBV5-1 to TRBJ2-3; D is possibly TRBD2 (6 bases). CDR3 length: 16 residues. Per the germline V gene, CDR1 is SGHRS and CDR2 is YFSETQ. Trimming took off 4 bases at V and 0 bases at J, with 15 bases between the two ends. Partial CDR3 DNA: TGCGCCAGCAGCACCGGGGAGGTACTTAGCACAGATACG. Translated, it gives CASSTGEVLSTDT. The complete CDR3 reads CASSTGEVLSTDTQYF.

This clone has at least ten counts. From the germline J gene comes the end of the CDR3, since the read stops 3 residues before it. The chain employs TRBV19 and TRBJ2-7; 11 bases align to TRBD1. Germline V gene data show CDR1 as LNHDA and CDR2 as SQIVND (reference sequence). The CDR3 consists of 14 residues. The ends lost 7 bases at V and 2 bases at J; junction bases unmatched: 4. Incomplete CDR3 DNA: TGTGCCAGTACGTGGGGACAGGGGGCCTACGAG. Translated, it gives CASTWGQGAYE. The whole CDR3 is CASTWGQGAYEQYF.

This clone was counted ten times or more. The sequence runs out 3 residues before the end of the CDR3; the remainder is reconstructed from the germline J gene. The rearrangement links TRBV20-1 to TRBJ1-5; D gene uncertain. Germline V gives CDR1 DFQATT, CDR2 SNEGSKA (reference sequence). Trimming stripped 6 bases from V and 0 bases from J, with 12 bases between. The CDR3 has 14 residues. CDR3 DNA, as far as it was read: TGCAGTGCCCTGCCTATTGATAGCAATCAGCCC. This gives the protein CSALPIDSNQP. The full CDR3 reads CSALPIDSNQPQHF.

This clone was observed at least ten times. This CDR3 is CASSRGTGEYEQYF. CDR3 bases read: TGTGCCAGCAGCCGTGGGACAGGGGAATACGAG. The chain combines TRBV2 with TRBJ2-7; 10 bases are a match to TRBD1. The CDR3 end is not reached by the read, which stops 3 residues before it; the germline J gene fills it in. This CDR3 comprises 14 residues. V dropped 6 bases and J dropped 4; count of bases not matched to a gene: 6. Germline CDR1 and CDR2: SNHLY and FYNNEI.

This clone was observed many times. The read terminates 3 residues before the CDR3 end, so the remaining end is supplied by the germline J gene. This chain links TRBV7-2 with TRBJ1-2; TRBD1 aligns across 7 bases. CDR1 SGHTA and CDR2 FQGNSA come from the germline V gene. This CDR3 has 13 residues. With 6 bases clipped from V and 6 bases from J, the junction kept 7 bases outside the gene matches. CDR3 bases read: TGTGCCAGCAGTAAAAGACAGGGAGATGGC. It codes for CASSKRQGDG. The entire CDR3 reads CASSKRQGDGYTF.

On this clone: The CDR3 end is not reached by the read, which stops 3 residues before it; the germline J gene fills it in. The rearrangement links TRBV19 to TRBJ2-1; possibly TRBD2 for D (6 bases). The V gene lost 3 bases and the J gene lost 7 bases, with 13 bases spanning the gap. The CDR3 loop spans 14 amino acids. Germline V lookup: CDR1 LNHDA, CDR2 SQIVND (reference sequence). The sequenced part of the CDR3 DNA is TGTGCCAGTAGTATGGGGGGAGTATTGAATGAG. Amino acid sequence: CASSMGGVLNE. The entire CDR3 protein is CASSMGGVLNEQFF.

This clone was counted only a few times. The sequenced part of the CDR3 DNA is TGTGCCAGCAGTGAAAATGACAGGGACTATGGC. Translating gives CASSENDRDYG. The full-length CDR3 reads as CASSENDRDYGYTF. V and J are TRBV6-1 and TRBJ1-2, with 7 bases aligning to TRBD1. The read gets to within 3 residues of the CDR3 end, and the germline J gene fills in the rest. This CDR3 has 14 residues. Germline V gene lookup returns CDR1 MNHNS and CDR2 SASEGT. The J segment lost 3 bases and the V segment lost 2 bases, leaving 3 bases of the junction unmatched.

This clone was observed at least ten times. The CDR3 sequence: CASSSREDNQPQHF. The CDR3 bases that were read are TGTGCCAGCAGCTCCAGGGAGGATAATCAGCCC. The chain has TRBV4-2 and TRBJ1-5; a possible D gene is TRBD1 (5 bases). With the read ending 3 residues before the CDR3 end, the germline J gene is used to fill in that end. Germline CDR1 is LGHNA and CDR2 is YNFKEQ. V was cut by 5 bases and J by 4 bases, with 12 bases left in between. The CDR3 loop spans 14 amino acids.

This clone was counted ten times or more. The CDR3 is cut off 3 residues early in the read; its end comes from the germline J gene. This chain uses TRBV7-2 with TRBJ2-3, with D tentatively TRBD2 (5 bases). Germline CDR1 is SGHTA and CDR2 is FQGNSA. CDR3 length equals 15 residues. Trimming left V 2 bases short and J 4 bases short, with 13 bases between. The CDR3 spells CASSLMAGVSDTQYF. The DNA read from the CDR3 is TGTGCCAGCAGCTTAATGGCCGGGGTGTCAGATACG.

This clone was found a few times. Read sequence stops 3 residues before the CDR3 end, and the germline J gene provides the missing end. V is TRBV10-2 and J is TRBJ2-5; 7 nucleotides line up with TRBD2. With V trimmed by 3 bases and J by 6 bases, 10 bases remained unmatched. CDR1 is WSHSY and CDR2 is SAAADI in the germline V gene. The CDR3 totals 15 residues. CDR3 DNA, as far as it was read: TGCGCCAGCAGTGAACGAAGACTAGCTTTGAAGACC. Protein: CASSERRLALKT. The whole CDR3 protein is CASSERRLALKTQYF.

This clone was detected many times. From the germline J gene comes the end of the CDR3, since the read stops 3 residues before it. This chain connects TRBV4-2 to TRBJ1-2; D is possibly TRBD1 (5 bases). Germline assignment: CDR1 LGHNA and CDR2 YNFKEQ. V shed 4 bases and J shed 3 bases, with 21 bases lying between them. The CDR3 has 17 amino acids. Incomplete CDR3 DNA: TGTGCCAGCAGCCCGGCCCACAGTGAAGTAGGGGACTATGGC. Its translation is CASSPAHSEVGDYG. The complete CDR3 reads CASSPAHSEVGDYGYTF.

This clone was found many times. The CDR3 is cut off 3 residues early in the read; its end comes from the germline J gene. V gene TRBV18 combines with J gene TRBJ2-2; TRBD1 aligns across 9 bases. The germline V gene encodes CDR1 KGHSH and CDR2 LQKENI. This CDR3 has 14 residues. CDR3: CASSPGQGRGELFF. The DNA read from the CDR3 is TGTGCCAGCTCACCCGGACAGGGGAGAGGAGAG.

Ten or more counts support this clone. Sequence at one end of the junction differs from germline and may be a read error. The read ends 3 residues before the CDR3 terminus; that terminus is restored from the germline J gene. This rearrangement joins TRBV4-2 to TRBJ2-1, with D perhaps matching TRBD1 (5 bases). Germline V lookup: CDR1 LGHNA, CDR2 YNFKEQ. CDR3 length: 14 amino acids. The part of the CDR3 DNA that was read is TGCGCCAGCAGCCAAGTGGGGCCGGGTAATGAG. Its translation is CASSQVGPGNE. The complete CDR3 protein is CASSQVGPGNEQFF.

This clone was picked up many times. The read gets to within 3 residues of the CDR3 end, and the germline J gene fills in the rest. The chain is built from TRBV19 and TRBJ2-7; 7 bases map to TRBD1. J lost 6 bases, V lost 4 bases, and 6 bases had no gene match. The CDR3 runs 13 residues. CDR1 and CDR2 (germline): LNHDA, SQIVND (reference sequence). CDR3: CASSTWDSTEQYF. The covered CDR3 bases are TGTGCCAGTAGTACCTGGGACAGCACCGAG.

This clone was recorded many times. The CDR3 goes on 3 residues after the read ends, and that part is filled in from the germline J gene. The chain joins TRBV5-1 to TRBJ1-2; unclear D gene. CDR1 is SGHRS, CDR2 YFSETQ, per germline. The CDR3 is 13 residues long. V lost 1 base, J lost 7 bases, and 11 bases lay in between. The CDR3 is CASSLNVQGGYTF. CDR3 bases read: TGCGCCAGCAGCTTGAATGTCCAAGGTGGC.